These T cell receptor beta chains were read from a single sample in a study of CD8+ T cells in alopecia areata. Method: immunoSEQ multiplex PCR; TCRdb's copy keeps in-frame clones and lacks some. In the table there are about 140,000 clones, around 58% of which are singletons. The input for sequencing was CD4+ T cells sorted from blood, taken at week 0. The receptors were gathered from a human donor with alopecia areata. CDR3s include the opening cysteine and the closing phenylalanine or tryptophan. The order of the fields is clone size, D gene, V gene, J gene, CDR3 DNA, CDR3 protein. A D gene is named only where the DNA matches it firmly. A clone size is listed for some rows: how often the clone was seen (once, few, many), or a class if it is expanded.

clone_size: few; d_call: TRBD1; v_call: TRBV5-4; j_call: TRBJ1-4; cdr3_nt: TGTGCCAGCAGCGAGGGACAGGATGAAAAACTGTTTTTT; cdr3_aa: CASSEGQDEKLFF
clone_size: .; d_call: TRBD2; v_call: TRBV6-5; j_call: TRBJ2-5; cdr3_nt: TGTGCCAGCGCCCGAGGACTAGCGTCCCAAGAGACCCAGTACTTC; cdr3_aa: CASARGLASQETQYF
clone_size: .; d_call: .; v_call: TRBV4-3; j_call: TRBJ1-5; cdr3_nt: TGCGCCAGCAGCCGAAAAAGGGGCAATCAGCCCCAGCATTTT; cdr3_aa: CASSRKRGNQPQHF
clone_size: once; d_call: TRBD2; v_call: TRBV29-1; j_call: TRBJ2-7; cdr3_nt: TGCAGCGTGGGAGGGACCGGGGGGACTAACTACGAGCAGTACTTC; cdr3_aa: CSVGGTGGTNYEQYF
clone_size: once; d_call: .; v_call: TRBV10-2; j_call: TRBJ2-2; cdr3_nt: TGCGCCAGCAGCGAATCCACCGGGGAGCTGTTTTTT; cdr3_aa: CASSESTGELFF
clone_size: .; d_call: .; v_call: TRBV5-6; j_call: TRBJ2-3; cdr3_nt: TGTGCCAGCAGCTTGGTAGGAGGGCCCCCGAAGACGCAGTATTTT; cdr3_aa: CASSLVGGPPKTQYF
clone_size: few; d_call: .; v_call: TRBV4-1; j_call: TRBJ1-3; cdr3_nt: TGCGCCAGCAGCCGCAAGATAAATGAAGGCAGTACATCTGGAAACACCATATATTTT; cdr3_aa: CASSRKINEGSTSGNTIYF
clone_size: .; d_call: .; v_call: TRBV29-1; j_call: TRBJ2-1; cdr3_nt: TGCAGCGTTGGGGTCTACAATGAGCAGTTCTTC; cdr3_aa: CSVGVYNEQFF
clone_size: .; d_call: .; v_call: TRBV29-1; j_call: TRBJ1-2; cdr3_nt: TGCAGCGCGCGGGGGCTCGACGGCTACACCTTC; cdr3_aa: CSARGLDGYTF
clone_size: .; d_call: .; v_call: TRBV9; j_call: TRBJ2-3; cdr3_nt: TGTGCCAGCAGCCCACGAGAAACAGATACGCAGTATTTT; cdr3_aa: CASSPRETDTQYF
clone_size: .; d_call: .; v_call: TRBV10-1; j_call: TRBJ1-2; cdr3_nt: TGCGCCACCGGTCGACAGTTTAACTATGGCTACACCTTC; cdr3_aa: CATGRQFNYGYTF
clone_size: .; d_call: .; v_call: TRBV6-5; j_call: TRBJ1-1; cdr3_nt: TGTGCCAGCAGTTACCCCGGGCGCACTGAAGCTTTCTTT; cdr3_aa: CASSYPGRTEAFF
clone_size: .; d_call: TRBD2; v_call: TRBV2; j_call: TRBJ2-1; cdr3_nt: TGTGCCAGCAGGGGGACTAGCGGGGGATTTGAGCAGTTCTTC; cdr3_aa: CASRGTSGGFEQFF
clone_size: .; d_call: .; v_call: TRBV4-2; j_call: TRBJ1-6; cdr3_nt: TGTGCCAGCCGCGGCCCAGGGAATTCACCCCTCCACTTT; cdr3_aa: CASRGPGNSPLHF
clone_size: .; d_call: .; v_call: TRBV27; j_call: TRBJ2-7; cdr3_nt: TGTGCCAGCAGTTTCCCAATCTACGAGCAGTACTTC; cdr3_aa: CASSFPIYEQYF
clone_size: .; d_call: .; v_call: TRBV7-2; j_call: TRBJ1-1; cdr3_nt: TGTGCCAGCAGCATTCAGAGGTACACTGAAGCTTTCTTT; cdr3_aa: CASSIQRYTEAFF
clone_size: .; d_call: TRBD2; v_call: TRBV4-1; j_call: TRBJ2-3; cdr3_nt: TGCGCCAGCAGCGGACTAGCGGGGGGGCTGGCAGATACGCAGTATTTT; cdr3_aa: CASSGLAGGLADTQYF
clone_size: .; d_call: TRBD1; v_call: TRBV7-2; j_call: TRBJ2-7; cdr3_nt: TGTGCCAGCAGCTTACTAAAGGGACAGCGCCACTCCTACGAGCAGTACTTC; cdr3_aa: CASSLLKGQRHSYEQYF
clone_size: .; d_call: .; v_call: TRBV7-2; j_call: TRBJ2-5; cdr3_nt: TGTGCCAGCAGCTTAGCCTGGAGACCGCCGCCTGAGACCCAGTACTTC; cdr3_aa: CASSLAWRPPPETQYF
clone_size: .; d_call: .; v_call: TRBV18; j_call: TRBJ1-6; cdr3_nt: TGTGCCAGCTCACCCGGCCAGGGGAATTCACCCCTCCACTTT; cdr3_aa: CASSPGQGNSPLHF
clone_size: .; d_call: TRBD1; v_call: TRBV5-1; j_call: TRBJ1-2; cdr3_nt: TGCGCCAGCAGCTCACAGGGGGATCACTATGGCTACACCTTC; cdr3_aa: CASSSQGDHYGYTF
clone_size: few; d_call: .; v_call: TRBV7-9; j_call: TRBJ1-2; cdr3_nt: TGTGCCAGCAGCTTAATGAACAGCTATAATGGCTACACCTTC; cdr3_aa: CASSLMNSYNGYTF
clone_size: .; d_call: TRBD1; v_call: TRBV10-3; j_call: TRBJ1-2; cdr3_nt: TGTGCCATCAGTAAGGCAGACAGGGGAGTCCATGGCTACACCTTC; cdr3_aa: CAISKADRGVHGYTF
clone_size: .; d_call: .; v_call: TRBV6-6; j_call: TRBJ1-2; cdr3_nt: TGTGCCAGCAGTTACTCGGGAAATGGGGGCTACACCTTC; cdr3_aa: CASSYSGNGGYTF
clone_size: .; d_call: .; v_call: TRBV7-9; j_call: TRBJ1-1; cdr3_nt: TGTGCCAGCAGCCCCAAGAGCGAAGCTTTCTTT; cdr3_aa: CASSPKSEAFF
clone_size: .; d_call: TRBD1; v_call: TRBV5-1; j_call: TRBJ2-7; cdr3_nt: TGCGCCAGCAGCTCACACAGGGGCTACGAGCAGTACTTC; cdr3_aa: CASSSHRGYEQYF
clone_size: few; d_call: .; v_call: TRBV10-3; j_call: TRBJ2-1; cdr3_nt: TGTGCCATCAGTGGAGTCGGGGACAATGAGCAGTTCTTC; cdr3_aa: CAISGVGDNEQFF
clone_size: few; d_call: .; v_call: TRBV29-1; j_call: TRBJ2-7; cdr3_nt: TGCAGCGTTCAAGGAGCCTCCTACGAGCAGTACTTC; cdr3_aa: CSVQGASYEQYF
clone_size: .; d_call: .; v_call: TRBV5-6; j_call: TRBJ1-1; cdr3_nt: TGTGCCAGCAGCTTGACAGGTTGGGATGAAGCTTTCTTT; cdr3_aa: CASSLTGWDEAFF
clone_size: .; d_call: .; v_call: TRBV30; j_call: TRBJ1-2; cdr3_nt: TGTGCCTGGAGACGCCAGGGGAACTATGGCTACACCTTC; cdr3_aa: CAWRRQGNYGYTF
clone_size: .; d_call: .; v_call: TRBV27; j_call: TRBJ1-5; cdr3_nt: TGTGCCAGCAGTTTGTATGGGGTTAGCAATCAGCCCCAGCATTTT; cdr3_aa: CASSLYGVSNQPQHF
clone_size: .; d_call: TRBD2; v_call: TRBV5-6; j_call: TRBJ2-7; cdr3_nt: TGTGCCAGCAGCTTTAGCGGGGGGGCCGGTGAGCAGTACTTC; cdr3_aa: CASSFSGGAGEQYF
clone_size: .; d_call: .; v_call: TRBV5-1; j_call: TRBJ1-4; cdr3_nt: TGCGCCAGCAGCTTCTCGGGATCTAATGAAAAACTGTTTTTT; cdr3_aa: CASSFSGSNEKLFF
clone_size: few; d_call: .; v_call: TRBV10-3; j_call: TRBJ2-7; cdr3_nt: TGTGCCATCAGTGAGTCGAGGCAGCGGGACGAGCAGTACTTC; cdr3_aa: CAISESRQRDEQYF
clone_size: .; d_call: TRBD2; v_call: TRBV29-1; j_call: TRBJ2-5; cdr3_nt: TGCAGCGTTGAACGGCTAGCGGGGGTTGAGACCCAGTACTTC; cdr3_aa: CSVERLAGVETQYF
clone_size: .; d_call: TRBD1; v_call: TRBV7-9; j_call: TRBJ2-3; cdr3_nt: TGTGCCAGCAGCCACCCGTCCGGGACAGGGGGTTGGGATACGCAGTATTTT; cdr3_aa: CASSHPSGTGGWDTQYF
clone_size: .; d_call: .; v_call: TRBV7-9; j_call: TRBJ2-6; cdr3_nt: TGTGCCAGCAGCGATCGACCGGGACACTACTCTGGGGCCAACGTCCTGACTTTC; cdr3_aa: CASSDRPGHYSGANVLTF
clone_size: .; d_call: TRBD1; v_call: TRBV5-6; j_call: TRBJ2-1; cdr3_nt: TGTGCCAGCAGCTTTAGGCAGGGGGCGGGTTTCGGGCAGTTCTTC; cdr3_aa: CASSFRQGAGFGQFF
clone_size: .; d_call: .; v_call: TRBV29-1; j_call: TRBJ2-5; cdr3_nt: TGCAGCGCCTGTCGGGGGGCGGGAGAGACCCAGTACTTC; cdr3_aa: CSACRGAGETQYF
clone_size: .; d_call: .; v_call: TRBV25-1; j_call: TRBJ1-5; cdr3_nt: TGTGCCAGCAGTGGTCCAGGGACTCAGCCCCAGCATTTT; cdr3_aa: CASSGPGTQPQHF
clone_size: .; d_call: .; v_call: TRBV27; j_call: TRBJ2-5; cdr3_nt: TGTGCCAGCAGTTTTCGAATTGGGGGTGCGGAGACCCAGTACTTC; cdr3_aa: CASSFRIGGAETQYF
clone_size: .; d_call: .; v_call: TRBV4-1; j_call: TRBJ2-7; cdr3_nt: TGCGCCAGCAGCCAAGCTGCGGCGACAGACGGGTACGAGCAGTACTTC; cdr3_aa: CASSQAAATDGYEQYF
clone_size: few; d_call: .; v_call: TRBV30; j_call: TRBJ2-7; cdr3_nt: TGTGCCGGCGGGAAGAGCTCCTACGAGCAGTACTTC; cdr3_aa: CAGGKSSYEQYF
clone_size: .; d_call: .; v_call: TRBV27; j_call: TRBJ1-2; cdr3_nt: TGTGCCAGCAGCCCCAGGGGCAGTAACTATGGCTACACCTTC; cdr3_aa: CASSPRGSNYGYTF